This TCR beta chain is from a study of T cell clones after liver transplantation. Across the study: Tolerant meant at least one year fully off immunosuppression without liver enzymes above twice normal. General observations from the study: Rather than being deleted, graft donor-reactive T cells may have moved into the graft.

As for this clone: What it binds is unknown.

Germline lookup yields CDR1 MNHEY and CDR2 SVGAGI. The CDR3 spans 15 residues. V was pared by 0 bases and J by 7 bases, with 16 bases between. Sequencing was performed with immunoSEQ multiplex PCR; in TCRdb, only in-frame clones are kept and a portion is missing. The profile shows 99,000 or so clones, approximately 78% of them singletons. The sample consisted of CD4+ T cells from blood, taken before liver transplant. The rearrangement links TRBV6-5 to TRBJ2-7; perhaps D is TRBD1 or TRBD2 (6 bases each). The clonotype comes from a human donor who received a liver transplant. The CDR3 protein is CASSYSWTAGGEQYF. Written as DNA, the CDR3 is TGTGCCAGCAGTTACTCGTGGACAGCGGGTGGGGAGCAGTACTTC.